The source of this T cell receptor (beta chain) is a study of OX40 agonist ivuxolimab in advanced cancers. At the level of the study: In this cohort, patients received ivuxolimab, an agonistic anti-OX40 (CD134) antibody. Dose-escalation patients were diagnosed with hepatocellular carcinoma, melanoma, renal cell cancer or head and neck cancer.

Study results and caveats: Researchers report that CD8+ T cells had, on average, more expanded clones than CD4+.

With respect to this clone: Its target is not known.

The CDR3 is 16 residues long. V shed 6 bases and J shed 12 bases, with 29 bases lying between them. Germline V gives CDR1 MDHEN, CDR2 SYDVKM. The data were produced by immunoSEQ multiplex PCR, yet TCRdb's version contains in-frame clones alone and is incomplete. The table records around 87,000 clones, roughly 94% of them present only once. The sequence came from an adult with an advanced solid tumor such as melanoma, head and neck, liver or kidney cancer. The rearrangement uses TRBV28 and TRBJ1-1, with D possibly TRBD1 on 5 matching bases. This material consisted of CD4+ or CD8+ T cells sorted from blood, taken in a trial of the OX40 agonist ivuxolimab. For the CDR3, the DNA is TGTGCCAGCAGGGGGGGTGAGGGAGCGGACCACGTTGGGACTTTCTTT. Translation gives CASRGGEGADHVGTFF.